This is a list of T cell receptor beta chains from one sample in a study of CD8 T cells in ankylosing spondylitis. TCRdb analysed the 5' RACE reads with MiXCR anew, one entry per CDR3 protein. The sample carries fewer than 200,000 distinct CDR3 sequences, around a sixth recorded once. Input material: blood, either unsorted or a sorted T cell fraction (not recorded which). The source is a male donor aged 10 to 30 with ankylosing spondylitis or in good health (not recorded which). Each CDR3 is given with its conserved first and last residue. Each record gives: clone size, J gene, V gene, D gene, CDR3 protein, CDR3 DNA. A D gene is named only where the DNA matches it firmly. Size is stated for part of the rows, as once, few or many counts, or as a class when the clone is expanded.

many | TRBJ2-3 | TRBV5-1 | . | CASSRGASTDTQYF | TGCGCCAGCAGCCGGGGGGCTAGCACAGATACGCAGTATTTT
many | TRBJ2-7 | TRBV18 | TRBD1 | CASSPRQGPTYEQYF | TGTGCCAGCTCGCCCAGACAGGGCCCGACCTACGAGCAGTACTTC
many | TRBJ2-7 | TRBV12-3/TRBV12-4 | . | CASSLSQYEQYF | TGTGCCAGCAGTCTCAGCCAATACGAGCAGTACTTC
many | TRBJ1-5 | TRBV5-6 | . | CASSSGHDYNQPQHF | TGTGCCAGCAGCTCGGGACACGACTACAATCAGCCCCAGCATTTT
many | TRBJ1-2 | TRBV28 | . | CASSPVWGAPNYGYTF | TGTGCCAGCAGCCCCGTTTGGGGAGCCCCTAACTATGGCTACACCTTC
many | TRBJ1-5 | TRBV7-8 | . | CASSLPRTRQPQHF | TGTGCCAGCAGCTTACCCCGTACCCGGCAGCCCCAGCATTTT
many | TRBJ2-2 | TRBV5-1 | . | CASSYQGAPGELFF | TGCGCCAGCAGCTACCAGGGAGCCCCCGGGGAGCTGTTTTTT
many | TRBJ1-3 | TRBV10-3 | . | CASSKQGTGNTIYF | TGTGCCAGCTCCAAACAGGGTACAGGAAACACCATATATTTT
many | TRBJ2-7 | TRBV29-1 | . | CSVGKGFSYEQYF | TGCAGCGTTGGGAAGGGGTTCTCCTACGAGCAGTACTTC
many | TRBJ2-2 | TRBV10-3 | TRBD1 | CAISGSSGGEVGELFF | TGTGCCATCAGTGGATCTTCAGGGGGAGAGGTCGGGGAGCTGTTTTTT
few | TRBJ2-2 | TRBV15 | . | CATSRDLSGGELFF | TGTGCCACCAGCAGAGACCTATCTGGCGGGGAGCTGTTTTTT
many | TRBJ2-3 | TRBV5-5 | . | CASSPLSGSTDTQYF | TGTGCCAGCAGCCCTTTGAGTGGGAGCACAGATACGCAGTATTTT
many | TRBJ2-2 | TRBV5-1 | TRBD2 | CASSHPGGTGELFF | TGCGCCAGCAGCCACCCGGGGGGCACCGGGGAGCTGTTTTTT
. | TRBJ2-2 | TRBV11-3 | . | CASSLDYPRAGELFF | TGTGCCAGCAGCTTGGACTATCCGCGGGCCGGGGAGCTGTTTTTT
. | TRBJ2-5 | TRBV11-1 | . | CASSLSEYQETQYF | TGTGCCAGCAGCTTGTCCGAGTACCAAGAGACCCAGTACTTC
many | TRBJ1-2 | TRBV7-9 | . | CASSSPVPPGYTF | TGTGCCAGCAGCTCACCTGTCCCCCCGGGCTACACCTTC
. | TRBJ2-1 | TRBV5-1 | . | CASSRVVLSSYNEQFF | TGCGCCAGCAGCAGGGTCGTGTTAAGCTCCTACAATGAGCAGTTCTTC
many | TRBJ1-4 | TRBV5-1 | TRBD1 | CASSLGTGRNEKLFF | TGCGCCAGCAGCTTGGGGACAGGCCGTAATGAAAAACTGTTTTTT